This T cell receptor (beta chain) was recovered during a study of cytomegalovirus exposure and HLA in healthy donors (dated by TCRdb to about 2017). Turning to the overall study: An earlier analysis of roughly 500 of the donors reported about 250 Gb of sequence data and 117 million unique TCR beta sequences from 150 million to 200 million T cells. An early release that covered roughly 600 HLA-typed donors contained about 300 gigabases of sequencing data and tens of millions of unique TCR sequences. The genetic ancestry cluster associated with self-reported Caucasian donors included 65% to 90% of the approximately 400 genotyped donors. The aim of the study was to test whether cataloging public T cell receptors could identify signatures of past pathogen exposure. Using immunosequencing, the study profiled T cell repertoires from 666 subjects and related those repertoires to cytomegalovirus serostatus. A separate validation cohort of 100 to 150 different subjects was used in addition to the roughly 670-subject first cohort. The study combined high-throughput TCR immunosequencing, statistical association of individual TCRs with disease status, and machine learning to predict cytomegalovirus infection status. A later analysis re-analyzed previously published TCR beta repertoires from roughly 630 donors and added high-resolution HLA genotyping to study TCR occurrence patterns. The later analysis used no new phenotypic data to find candidate immune exposures, relying instead on TCR beta sequences and their occurrence across donors. An earlier analysis of some 600 of the donors applied high-throughput TCR beta sequencing to assess whether each TCR beta V gene segment acted as functional or pseudogenic. Alongside the repertoire data, information on donor age, sex, ethnicity and CMV serostatus was compiled. A later genetic analysis used genome-wide SNP genotypes for about 65% of the roughly 700 donors, treating that subset as a discovery cohort. Every repertoire in the discovery cohort had been generated on one and the same sequencing platform. HLA typing covered class I and class II loci at four-digit resolution. Typing coverage varied by locus: roughly 629-630 donors for A, B, C, DRB1 and DQB1; under 550 for DQA1; 600 to 610 for DPA1; under 490 for DPB1. Roughly 5 DR-DQ haplotypes were handled as single units for association and clustering, since linkage in the cohort was strong. Across roughly 420 genotyped donors of the cohort, an average of approximately 240,000 unique TCR beta nucleotide sequences per donor were sequenced, and roughly a sixth of those sequences were non-productive. The paper as a whole reports these results and caveats: According to a later analysis, most CMV-associated TCR beta chains appeared to be HLA-restricted, and the HLA associations seemed to be driven largely by CMV exposure. The cohort was sequenced for TCR beta chains only, and without alpha or paired-chain data the features that could be detected were limited. Some IMGT-functional V segments, including TRBV6-2 and TRBV6-3, could not be told apart with the 87-base-pair reads, so those segments were excluded. A later analysis found that HLA-associated TCR beta chains were more clonally expanded and had lower generation probabilities than equally common non-associated chains. The authors suggested that the approach could potentially be generalized to other disease states and immunological phenotypes. A later analysis associated roughly 17,000 TCR beta sequences with specific HLA alleles at a false discovery rate of 0.05. Sequencing depth was assumed to be roughly uniform across donors in the presence/absence analyses, though that assumption may not hold. Because counts were too low, some 17 rarely observed V segments, including chromosome 9 orphons, were excluded from the earlier analysis of some 540 of the donors. A few of the identified cytomegalovirus-associated TCR beta chains were confirmed in vitro to be specific for cytomegalovirus antigens. According to a later genetic analysis, donors in an Asian-associated ancestry cluster had fewer N-insertions in productive TCRs than the roughly 660-donor mean. Across donors, most TCR sequences were observed very rarely, whereas some public TCRs were present in many individuals. A later genetic analysis associated a missense DCLRE1C variant with V-gene and J-gene trimming of TCR beta chains, and an independent cohort replicated the association. Linkage disequilibrium might explain the correlated functional status among segregating V segments, but an unknown experimental factor could not be ruled out. In a later analysis, the rate of TCR association differed among HLA loci, with DRB1 alleles having the most associated TCRs and HLA-C alleles having the fewest. In both the original and validation cohorts, the classifier was reported to diagnose cytomegalovirus status with high specificity and sensitivity. The sequencing pipeline was judged likely to have produced a cluster of highly shared sequence variants as a technical artifact. For the cohort, immune exposure information was limited to CMV serostatus. Because HLA typing was missing for some donors at each locus, association tests included only the typed subset. In an earlier analysis of some 550 of the donors, most TCR beta V segments were observed in productive rearrangements about 87% or about 30% of the time, broadly matching IMGT annotations. A further reported finding was that TCR beta sequences accurately predicted the HLA-A and HLA-B alleles for most subjects in the first cohort. Several of the top co-occurrence clusters appeared to be linked to parvovirus B19, influenza, CMV and Epstein-Barr virus, according to a later analysis. The study gave a list of 150 to 200 TCR beta chains associated with cytomegalovirus. Assigning TCR associations to individual alleles was difficult when HLA alleles, especially DR and DQ, strongly co-occurred.

To note about this clone: Its antigen is currently not known. Base qualities were left out, and no much larger clone turns up one base away.

Receptor amplification or capture employed the immunoSEQ multiplex PCR assay. A mixture of 60 forward primers for TCR Vbeta segments and 13 reverse primers for TCR Jbeta segments was used in the multiplex PCR. The CDR3 region of rearranged TCR beta genes was amplified from genomic DNA with a multiplex PCR assay. The Illumina HiSeq System was used to sequence the amplified TCR beta libraries as 87-base-pair reads. Under the source paper's analysis protocol: A later analysis counted approximately 84 million unique TCR beta chains across the roughly 700 repertoires, and roughly 10 million of these chains were shared by at least two donors. To remove PCR and sequencing errors, raw reads were error-corrected and collapsed into unique sequences using a nearest-neighbor algorithm that merged closely related sequences. To assign V, D and J gene segments, CDR3 sequences were aligned to IMGT reference sequences. For a sequence to be retained, at least a six-nucleotide match to both a V gene segment and a J gene segment was required. A rearrangement was called productive if the CDR3 had no stop codons and remained in frame with V and J, and every other rearrangement was called non-productive. CDR3 was defined by IMGT convention, running from the second conserved V-encoded cysteine to the conserved J-encoded phenylalanine. In an earlier analysis of more than 550 of the donors, sequences lacking an unambiguous match to a single V gene segment were excluded. In an earlier analysis of 587 of the donors, V segments were called functional above 56.7% productive rearrangements and were called segregating when the between-donor standard deviation exceeded 5%. A statistical classification framework was built to diagnose cytomegalovirus status from the catalog of TCR beta chain sequences. V and J gene assignment, in a later analysis, came from comparing TCR nucleotide sequences with IMGT/GENE-DB human TR gene sequences. A later analysis assigned CDR3 sequences and most-parsimonious VDJ recombination scenarios with the TCRdist pipeline. A later analysis defined each TCR beta chain by its CDR3 amino acid sequence plus V-gene family, and excluded reads lacking a unique V-gene family. A later analysis removed several hundred highly shared, low-generation-probability nucleotide sequences to deal with suspected cross-contamination and a sequencing artifact. A later analysis calculated a clonal expansion index for each public chain from normalized within-repertoire ranks of inferred template counts. In a later analysis, generation probabilities were computed using a VDJ recombination model fitted to out-of-frame rearrangements, and the results were checked against IGoR. A later analysis scored TCR-TCR, TCR-HLA and TCR-CMV co-occurrence with hypergeometric tests, applying a repertoire-size bias correction to TCR pairs. A later analysis estimated false discovery rates by permuting HLA or CMV assignments 20 times. In a later analysis, co-occurring TCRs were grouped with DBSCAN, and TCRdist sequence similarity was added when clustering was performed within HLA-allele-positive subsets. Repertoires with fewer than 30,000 or more than 120,000 public chains, plus five repertoires with anomalous nucleotide sharing, were excluded from co-occurrence clustering. TCRdb's version of the immuneACCESS table is confined to in-frame rearrangements and falls short of the full clone set. An unresolved V gene accounts for under half of the shortfall where checked; the remainder is of unknown origin. V, J and clone size are those of that table, while D and trimming were read from the DNA. A total of over 100,000 clones appear in this sample, around 81% of them only once. The ten most abundant clones make up under 2.5% of the sample.

The cohort was made up of 500 to 800 healthy bone marrow donors. Cohort members were all nominally healthy when sampled, although unrecorded immune exposures were likely present. The donor was CMV seronegative and was included in the group of about 350 seronegative cohort members. A peripheral blood sample was provided by each donor, and peripheral blood mononuclear cells were used for TCR beta sequencing. Genomic DNA was extracted from the blood cell samples with the Qiagen DNeasy Blood Extraction Kit. From its cysteine to its phenylalanine, the CDR3 spans 15 amino acids. Only the CDR3 DNA stays, 45 bases, in frame from base 1. V is reduced by 2 bases and J by 5 bases, leaving a spacing of 14 bases between them. The germline V gene yields MNHEY for CDR1 and SVGAGI for CDR2.

The V gene is TRBV6-5 and the J gene is TRBJ2-3, with TRBD1 tentatively as D gene (5 bases match). The TCR sequence derives from a woman aged 25 to 39 in good health and CMV-seronegative. Sequences were obtained from PBMCs. The nucleotides are TGTGCCAGCAGTTACGTCGAAGGGGCGAAAGATACGCAGTATTTT. Translated, this is CASSYVEGAKDTQYF.